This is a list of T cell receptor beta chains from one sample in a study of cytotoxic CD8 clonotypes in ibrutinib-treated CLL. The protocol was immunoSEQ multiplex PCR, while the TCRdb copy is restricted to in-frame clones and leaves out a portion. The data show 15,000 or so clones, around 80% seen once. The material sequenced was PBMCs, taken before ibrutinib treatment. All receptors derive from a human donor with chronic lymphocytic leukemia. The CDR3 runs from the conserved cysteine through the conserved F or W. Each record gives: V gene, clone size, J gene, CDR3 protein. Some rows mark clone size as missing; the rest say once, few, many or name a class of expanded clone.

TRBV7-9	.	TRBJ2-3	CASSSEEVSGTQYF
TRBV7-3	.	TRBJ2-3	CASSPPDSSTDTQYF
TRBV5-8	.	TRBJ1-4	CASSLPGSRTNEKLFF
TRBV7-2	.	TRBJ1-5	CASSLRTGGRQPQHF
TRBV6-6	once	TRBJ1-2	CASSYPDTPYGYTF
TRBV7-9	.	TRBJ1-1	CASSLAPPNTEAFF
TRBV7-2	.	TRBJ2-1	CASSLYTLLRNNEQFF
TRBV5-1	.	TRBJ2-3	CASSFGHSTDTQYF
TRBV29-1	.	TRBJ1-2	CSVEEGAGGGYTF
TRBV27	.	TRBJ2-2	CASSSLLIAGGSGELFF
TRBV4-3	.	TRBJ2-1	CASSPVFGDSSYNEQFF
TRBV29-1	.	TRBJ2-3	CSVAPGLAGVRDTQYF
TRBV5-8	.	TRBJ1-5	CASSSNQPQHF
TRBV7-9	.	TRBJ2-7	CATQLAGGNSYEQYF
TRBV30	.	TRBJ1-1	CAWSAAVLVEGNTEAFF
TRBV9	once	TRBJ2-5	CASSGLGQRETQYF
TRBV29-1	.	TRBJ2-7	CSAGQGASYEQYF
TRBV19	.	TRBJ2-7	CASSIARDYEQYF
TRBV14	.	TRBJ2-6	CASSQVGTGANVLTF
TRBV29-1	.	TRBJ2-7	CSVVRGTLQYF
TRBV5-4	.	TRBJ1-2	CASSFGQRADGYTF
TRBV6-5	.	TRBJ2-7	CAILTSGGEQYF
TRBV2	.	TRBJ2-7	CASNQPWENPHYEQYF
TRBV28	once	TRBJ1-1	CASSVPGQGNTEAFF
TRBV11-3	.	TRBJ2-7	CASSPAGGPTYEQYF
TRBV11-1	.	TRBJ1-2	CASSFAPSNGYTF
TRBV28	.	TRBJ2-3	CASSLAGGFSDTQYF
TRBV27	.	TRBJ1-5	CASSLWGTGPNQPQHF
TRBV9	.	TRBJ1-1	CASSVSPGDEAFF